This T cell receptor (beta chain) was sequenced for a study of molecular identifiers for immune sequencing clone quantification. Across the whole study: With replicates, the RNA of about 19,000 or 110,000 naive CD8 cells was split five ways and four were sequenced.

TCRdb analysed the PCR reads with MiXCR anew, one entry per CDR3 protein. Among some 40,000 distinct CDR3 sequences listed, around 18% were seen once. CDR3 length: 16 amino acids. The V segment lost 0 bases and the J segment 1 base; nucleotides outside the gene matches: 3. Germline assignment: CDR1 SGHDN and CDR2 FVKESK. In the sort, naive CD8 T cells were defined as CD8+CD4-CCR7+CD45RA+. Ten or more counts support this clonotype. This chain uses TRBV14 with TRBJ2-1; the match to TRBD2 covers 7 bases. The clonotype comes from a human donor in good health. Some libraries in this study had Jurkat cell RNA spiked in. Input material: naive CD8+ T cells from blood, with Jurkat cell RNA spiked in. Subset reported: FACS-sorted CD8+CD4-CCR7+CD45RA+ naive T cells. The CDR3 DNA sequence: TGTGCCAGCAGCCAAGAGACTAGCTTTTCCTACAATGAGCAGTTCTTC. Protein product: CASSQETSFSYNEQFF.